This T cell receptor beta chain was recorded in a study of blood T cell repertoires in COVID-19. About the research overall: The analysed material was cDNA or gDNA that came from T cells, B-cell-depleted T cells, or PBMCs.

This clone was recorded once. The CDR3 is made up of 14 amino acids. Trimming removed 3 bases at V and 4 bases at J, with 12 bases between. Germline V gives CDR1 LNHDA, CDR2 SQIVND (reference sequence). Sequencing used immunoSEQ multiplex PCR; TCRdb keeps in-frame clones, though not all of them. In the table there are about 200,000 clones, approximately 83% of which are singletons. Sample: peripheral blood. This TCR derives from a man aged 40-55 years with acute or convalescent COVID-19. The genes are TRBV19 and TRBJ1-1, with a tentative D call TRBD1 (5 bases). The CDR3 loop is CASSIQGLATEAFF. CDR3 coding DNA: TGTGCCAGTAGTATTCAGGGATTGGCCACTGAAGCTTTCTTT.